This T cell receptor beta chain was recovered during a study of T-cell memory formation after mild COVID-19. General study results and limits: Pre-infection memory harbored some responding clones, suggesting cross-reactive memory joined. Contracting CD4+ clones lay largely in CM and EM, with CD8+ ones residing in EMRA.

Comments on this clonotype: Its antigen is unknown.

Looked up from germline, CDR1 is GTSNPN and CDR2 is SVGIG (reference sequence). V lost 2 bases, J lost 7 bases, and 6 bases stayed unmatched. This CDR3 region has 13 residues. TCRdb re-called the 5' RACE reads through MiXCR, storing one row per CDR3 protein. The profile shows approximately 480,000 distinct CDR3 sequences, roughly 18% of them singletons. The chain couples TRBV30 to TRBJ2-5; 8 bases match TRBD2. Sequences were obtained from PBMCs or a T cell subset sorted from them (not recorded which). This clonotype originated in an adult woman who had mild COVID-19 (a few samples of this study predate the infection). Cell type and time point are not known. The CDR3 DNA reads TGTGCCTGGAGTTCTGGGGCGGGAGGGACCCAGTACTTC. This encodes CAWSSGAGGTQYF.